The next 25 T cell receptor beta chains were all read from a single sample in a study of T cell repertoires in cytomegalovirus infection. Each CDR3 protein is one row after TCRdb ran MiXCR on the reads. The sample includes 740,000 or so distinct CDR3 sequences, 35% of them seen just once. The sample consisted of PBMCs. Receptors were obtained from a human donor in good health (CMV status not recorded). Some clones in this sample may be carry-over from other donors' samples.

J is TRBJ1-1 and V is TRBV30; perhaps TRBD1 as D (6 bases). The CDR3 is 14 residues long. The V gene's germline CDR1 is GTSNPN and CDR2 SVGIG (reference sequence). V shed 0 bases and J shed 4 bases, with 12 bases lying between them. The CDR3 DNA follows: TGTGCCTGGAGTGTAATGGGGGCGGTCACTGAAGCTTTCTTT. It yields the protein CAWSVMGAVTEAFF.

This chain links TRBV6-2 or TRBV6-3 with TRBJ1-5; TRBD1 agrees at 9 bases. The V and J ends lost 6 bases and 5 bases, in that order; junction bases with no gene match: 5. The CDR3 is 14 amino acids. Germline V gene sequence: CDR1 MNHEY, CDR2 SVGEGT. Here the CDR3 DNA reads TGTGCCAGCAGCCAACAGGGGGCCCATCAGCCCCAGCATTTT. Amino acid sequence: CASSQQGAHQPQHF.

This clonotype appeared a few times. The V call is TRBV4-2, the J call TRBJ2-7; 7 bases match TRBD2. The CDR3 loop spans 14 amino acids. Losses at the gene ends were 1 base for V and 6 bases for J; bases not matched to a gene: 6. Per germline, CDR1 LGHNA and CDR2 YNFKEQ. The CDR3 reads CASSQAGGGVEQYF. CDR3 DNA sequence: TGTGCCAGCAGCCAAGCGGGAGGAGGGGTCGAGCAGTACTTC.

The CDR3 DNA is TGTGCCAGCAGTCCAATGACAGGGAACGAGCAGTACTTC. Translated: CASSPMTGNEQYF. V and J are TRBV6-6 and TRBJ2-7; 7 bases are shared with TRBD1. The V gene end was trimmed by 5 bases and the J gene end by 5 bases; junction bases not matched to a gene: 6. CDR1 and CDR2 from the germline V gene are MNHNY and SVGAGI (reference sequence). The CDR3 is 13 amino acids.

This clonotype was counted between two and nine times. As DNA, the CDR3 is TGTGCCATCAGTTTTGACAGGGGGATCAAAAACATTCAGTACTTC. The encoded protein is CAISFDRGIKNIQYF. The chain links TRBV10-3 to TRBJ2-4, with 9 bases matching TRBD1. With V trimmed by 5 bases and J by 3 bases, 5 bases remained unmatched. The CDR3 consists of 15 residues. The germline V gene has CDR1 ENHRY and CDR2 SYGVKD.

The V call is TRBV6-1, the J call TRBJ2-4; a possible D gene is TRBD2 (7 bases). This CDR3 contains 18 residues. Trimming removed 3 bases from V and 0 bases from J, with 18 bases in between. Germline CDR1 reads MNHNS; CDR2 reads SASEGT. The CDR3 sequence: CASSEGGGADIAKNIQYF. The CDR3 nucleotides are TGTGCCAGCAGTGAGGGGGGGGGCGCCGATATAGCCAAAAACATTCAGTACTTC.

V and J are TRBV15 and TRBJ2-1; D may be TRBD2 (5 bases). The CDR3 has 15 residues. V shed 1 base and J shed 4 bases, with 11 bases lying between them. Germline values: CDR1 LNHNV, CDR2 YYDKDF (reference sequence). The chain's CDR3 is CATSRAGELYNEQFF. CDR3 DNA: TGTGCCACCAGCAGAGCCGGGGAATTGTACAATGAGCAGTTCTTC. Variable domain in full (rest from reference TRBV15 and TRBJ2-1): DAMVIQNPRYQVTQFGKPVTLSCSQTLNHNVMYWYQQKSSQAPKLLFHYYDKDFNNEADTPDNFQSRRPNTSFCFLDIRSPGLGDTAMYLCATSRAGELYNEQFFGPGTRLTVL.

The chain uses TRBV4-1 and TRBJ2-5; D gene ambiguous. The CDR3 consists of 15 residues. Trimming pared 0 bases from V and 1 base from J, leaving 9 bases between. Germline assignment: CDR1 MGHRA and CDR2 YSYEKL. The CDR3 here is CASSQDLAAQETQYF. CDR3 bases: TGCGCCAGCAGCCAAGATCTGGCAGCCCAAGAGACCCAGTACTTC.

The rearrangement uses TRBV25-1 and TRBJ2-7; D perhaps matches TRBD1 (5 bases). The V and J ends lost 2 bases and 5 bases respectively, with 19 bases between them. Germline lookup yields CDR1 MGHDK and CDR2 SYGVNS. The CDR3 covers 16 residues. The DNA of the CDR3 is TGTGCCAGCAGTGAAGCGGCAGGGCGCGAATATGACGAGCAGTACTTC. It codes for CASSEAAGREYDEQYF.

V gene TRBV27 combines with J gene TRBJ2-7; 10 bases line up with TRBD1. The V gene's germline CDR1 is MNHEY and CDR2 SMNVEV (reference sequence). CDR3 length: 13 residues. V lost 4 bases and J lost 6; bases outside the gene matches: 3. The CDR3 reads CASSWTGGGEQYF. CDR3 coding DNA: TGTGCCAGCAGTTGGACAGGGGGGGGCGAGCAGTACTTC.

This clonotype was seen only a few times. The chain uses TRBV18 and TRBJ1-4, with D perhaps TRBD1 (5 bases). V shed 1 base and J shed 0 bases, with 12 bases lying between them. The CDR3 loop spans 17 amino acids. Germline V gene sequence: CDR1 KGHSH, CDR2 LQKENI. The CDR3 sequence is CASSPRGSRATNEKLFF. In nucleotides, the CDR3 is TGTGCCAGCTCACCACGGGGCAGCCGTGCAACTAATGAAAAACTGTTTTTT.

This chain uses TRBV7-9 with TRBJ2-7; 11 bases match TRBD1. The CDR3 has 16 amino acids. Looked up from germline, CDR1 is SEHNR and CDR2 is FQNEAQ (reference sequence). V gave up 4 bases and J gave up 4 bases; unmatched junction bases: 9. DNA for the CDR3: TGTGCCAGCAGCTCTATCCTGGACAGGGGGCTTTACGAGCAGTACTTC. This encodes CASSSILDRGLYEQYF.

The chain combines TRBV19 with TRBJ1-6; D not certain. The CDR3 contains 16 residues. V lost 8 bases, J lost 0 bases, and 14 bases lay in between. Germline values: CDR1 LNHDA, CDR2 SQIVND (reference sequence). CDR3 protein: CASQEQPFSYNSPLHF. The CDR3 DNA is TGTGCCAGTCAAGAGCAGCCCTTCTCCTATAATTCACCCCTCCACTTT.

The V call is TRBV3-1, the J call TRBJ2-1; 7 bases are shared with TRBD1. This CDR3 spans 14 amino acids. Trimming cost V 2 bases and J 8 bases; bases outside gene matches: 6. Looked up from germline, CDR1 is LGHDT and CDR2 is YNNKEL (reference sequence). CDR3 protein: CASSQRTGVDEQFF. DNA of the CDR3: TGTGCCAGCAGCCAAAGGACAGGTGTCGATGAGCAGTTCTTC.

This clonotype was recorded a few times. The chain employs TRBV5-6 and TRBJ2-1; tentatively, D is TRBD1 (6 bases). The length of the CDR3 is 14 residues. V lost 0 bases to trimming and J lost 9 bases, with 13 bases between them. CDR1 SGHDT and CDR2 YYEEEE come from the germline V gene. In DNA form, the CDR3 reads TGTGCCAGCAGCTTGGTTCAGGGGACCGGTGAGCAGTTCTTC. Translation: CASSLVQGTGEQFF. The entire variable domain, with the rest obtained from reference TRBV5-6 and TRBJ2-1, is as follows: DAGVTQSPTHLIKTRGQQVTLRCSPKSGHDTVSWYQQALGQGPQFIFQYYEEEERQRGNFPDRFSGHQFPNYSSELNVNALLLGDSALYLCASSLVQGTGEQFFGPGTRLTVL.

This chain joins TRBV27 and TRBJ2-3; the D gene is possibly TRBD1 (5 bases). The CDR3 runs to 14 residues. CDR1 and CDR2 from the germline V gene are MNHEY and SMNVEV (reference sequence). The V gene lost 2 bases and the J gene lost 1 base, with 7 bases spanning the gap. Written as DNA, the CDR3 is TGTGCCAGCAGTTTAGTGACAGGCACAGATACGCAGTATTTT. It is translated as CASSLVTGTDTQYF.

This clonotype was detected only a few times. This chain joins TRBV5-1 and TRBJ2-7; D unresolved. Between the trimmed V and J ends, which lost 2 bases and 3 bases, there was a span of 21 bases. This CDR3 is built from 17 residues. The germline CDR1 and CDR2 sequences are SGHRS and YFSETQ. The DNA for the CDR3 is TGCGCCAGCAGCTTAGGTGCCCCTTCTCACATCATCTACGAGCAGTACTTC. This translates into CASSLGAPSHIIYEQYF.

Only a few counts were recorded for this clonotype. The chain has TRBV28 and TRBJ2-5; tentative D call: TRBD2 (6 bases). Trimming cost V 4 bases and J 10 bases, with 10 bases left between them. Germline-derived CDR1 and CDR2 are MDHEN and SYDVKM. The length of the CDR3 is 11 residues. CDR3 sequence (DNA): TGTGCCAGCAGTTCCCGGGACTTCCAGTACTTC. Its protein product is CASSSRDFQYF.

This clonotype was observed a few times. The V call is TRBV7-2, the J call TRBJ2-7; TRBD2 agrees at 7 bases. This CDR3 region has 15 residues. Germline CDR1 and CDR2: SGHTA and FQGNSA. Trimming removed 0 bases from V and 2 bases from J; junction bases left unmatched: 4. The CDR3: CASSLARGSPYEQYF. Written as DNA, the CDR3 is TGTGCCAGCAGCTTAGCTCGCGGGAGCCCCTACGAGCAGTACTTC.

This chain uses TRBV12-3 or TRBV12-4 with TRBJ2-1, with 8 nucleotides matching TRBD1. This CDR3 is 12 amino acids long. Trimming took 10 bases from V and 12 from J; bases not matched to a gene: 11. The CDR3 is CAIDNAGGGQFF. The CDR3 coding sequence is TGTGCCATCGATAATGCAGGGGGCGGGCAGTTCTTC.

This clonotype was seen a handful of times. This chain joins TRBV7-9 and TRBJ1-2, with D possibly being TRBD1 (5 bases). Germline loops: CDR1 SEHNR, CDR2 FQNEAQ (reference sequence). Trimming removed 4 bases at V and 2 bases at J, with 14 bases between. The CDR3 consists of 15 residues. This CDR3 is CASSSNPGPNYGYTF. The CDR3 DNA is TGTGCCAGCAGCTCGAACCCGGGACCCAACTATGGCTACACCTTC.

The CDR3 region is CASSLSKQGALRGTPHGYTF. The CDR3 DNA is TGTGCCAGCAGCTTATCCAAACAGGGGGCACTCAGGGGCACCCCCCATGGCTACACCTTC. The chain has TRBV7-3 and TRBJ1-2; 9 bases agree with TRBD1. This CDR3 comprises 20 residues. V was pared by 2 bases and J by 6 bases, with 22 bases of the junction left unmatched. Germline CDR1 SGHTA, CDR2 FQGTGA. The full variable domain, with the rest looked up from reference TRBV7-3 and TRBJ1-2, is GAGVSQTPSNKVTEKGKYVELRCDPISGHTALYWYRQSLGQGPEFLIYFQGTGAADDSGLPNDRFFAVRPEGSVSTLKIQRTERGDSAVYLCASSLSKQGALRGTPHGYTFGSGTRLTVV.

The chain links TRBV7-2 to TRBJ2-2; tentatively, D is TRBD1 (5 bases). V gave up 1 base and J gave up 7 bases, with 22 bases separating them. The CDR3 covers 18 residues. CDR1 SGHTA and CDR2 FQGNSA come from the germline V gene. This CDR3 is CASSLEQGLNVIRGELFF. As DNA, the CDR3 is TGTGCCAGCAGCTTAGAGCAGGGTTTGAATGTGATTCGCGGGGAGCTGTTTTTT. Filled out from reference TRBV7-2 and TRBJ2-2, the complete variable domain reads GAGVSQSPSNKVTEKGKDVELRCDPISGHTALYWYRQSLGQGLEFLIYFQGNSAPDKSGLPSDRFSAERTGGSVSTLTIQRTQQEDSAVYLCASSLEQGLNVIRGELFFGEGSRLTVL.

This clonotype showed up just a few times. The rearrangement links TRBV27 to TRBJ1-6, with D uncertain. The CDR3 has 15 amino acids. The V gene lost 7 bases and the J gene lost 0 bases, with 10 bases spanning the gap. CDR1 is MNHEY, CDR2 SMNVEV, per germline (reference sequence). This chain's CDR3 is CASKSASSYNSPLHF. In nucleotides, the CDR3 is TGTGCCAGCAAATCAGCGAGCTCCTATAATTCACCCCTCCACTTT.

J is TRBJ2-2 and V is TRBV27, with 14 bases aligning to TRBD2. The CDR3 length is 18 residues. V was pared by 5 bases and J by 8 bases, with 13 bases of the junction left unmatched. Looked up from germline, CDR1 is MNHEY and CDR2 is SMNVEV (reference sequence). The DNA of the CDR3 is TGTGCCAGCAGTCCTAAGTCGACTAGCGGGAGGGCGGGAGGGGAGCTGTTTTTT. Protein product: CASSPKSTSGRAGGELFF.